This T cell receptor (beta chain) was recovered during a study of spatial heterogeneity in lung cancer. About the research overall: Bulk RNA-seq from matched material yielded a T cell module score that correlated strongly with TCR transcript counts in tumor regions. General study results and limits: Intratumoral expanded alpha and beta TCR counts were found to track tumor mutation counts.

Many counts were recorded for this clonotype. Its antigen is not known. CDR3 length: 14 residues. Time point denoted: sample taken at primary tumor resection. Untreated early-stage non-small cell lung cancer patients, 72 in total, were the donors. A single record per CDR3 protein comes from TCRdb applying MiXCR to the 5' RACE reads. The table shows fewer than 9,000 distinct CDR3 sequences, with about 7% occurring only once. J is TRBJ1-2 and V is TRBV21-1; TRBD1 was called by the table and not checked on the DNA. TRBV21-1 constitutes a pseudogene. This clonotype was obtained from a female donor with early-stage non-small cell lung cancer. This sample comprised lung tumor tissue, obtained at surgery. CDR3 amino acids: CASSKGTGDYGYTF. CDR3 sequence (DNA): TGTGCCAGCAGCAAAGGAACAGGGGACTATGGCTACACCTTC.